This T cell receptor (beta chain) is from a study of T cells in tuberculosis (dated by TCRdb to the late 2010s). General notes on the study: In the study, CD1B tetramers and high-throughput TCR immunosequencing were combined to characterize T cells specific for the mycobacterial lipid antigen glucose monomycolate (GMM). A South African clinical cohort compared IGRA-negative adolescents, IGRA-positive adolescents with latent tuberculosis and adults with active tuberculosis, some eleven per group. Active tuberculosis patient PBMC were archived before or within 7 days of starting standard anti-tuberculosis treatment. General study outcomes and caveats: The smaller NN-distances in active tuberculosis patients were driven in part by shorter CDR3-alpha lengths, while the difference seen for TCR-beta was not statistically significant. Which clinical samples got chosen depended on the availability of cryopreserved specimens, and the active tuberculosis cases were adults, whereas the controls were adolescents. A classifier using the diverse GMM-specific repertoire reached roughly 90% accuracy (AUROC around 0.9), compared with around 70% accuracy using GEM motif frequencies. Active tuberculosis TCR-alpha repertoires showed smaller mean NN-distances to GMM-specific TCRs than IGRA-negative controls, suggesting clonal expansion of these TCRs.

The CDR3, cysteine through phenylalanine, is 17 amino acids long. Just CDR3 DNA is preserved here, 51 bases in frame from base 1. CDR1 and CDR2 (SGHVS, FQNEAQ) derive from the germline V gene. The germline V end is reduced by 2 bases and the J end by 6 bases; junction bases left unmatched: 13. Comment on this clone: Its antigen is currently not known. No base quality values were provided; no much bigger clone lies one nucleotide off.

The patients with active tuberculosis were newly diagnosed, HIV-seronegative South African adults aged 18 years or older. Confirmation of active tuberculosis was based on positive sputum smear microscopy and/or a positive M. tuberculosis culture. Immunosequencing of unsorted cryopreserved PBMC covered, on average, about 99,000 T cells per clinical donor. The immunoSEQ multiplex PCR assay was used to generate TCR libraries, with TCR-beta and/or TCR-alpha/delta assays applied to each sample. The Illumina high-throughput platform was used to sequence the amplified TCR libraries. The paper's data handling went like this. Clustering and dimensionality reduction relied on pairwise TCRdist distances among GMM-specific receptors from T cells that were either sorted ex vivo or expanded in vitro. Each clinical repertoire received a mean NN-distance score, defined as the average TCRdist to the nearest 10% of tetramer-positive reference sequences. To compute GEM TCR motif frequency, the fraction of unique TCRs matching known GEM sequences by V/J usage and CDR3 length was calculated. Active tuberculosis was classified by linear discriminant analysis with leave-one-out cross-validation, implemented in scikit-learn. TCRdb re-hosts the immuneACCESS table, in-frame sequences only. Its copies lack some clones; in the studies checked, an unresolved V gene accounts for under half of them, and the cause for the rest is not known. For V, J and clone size, that table is used; D and trimming come from the DNA. The sample data list about 10,000 clones, and approximately 94% of these were observed just once. The biggest ten clones account for roughly 13% of the sample.

The clonotype comes from an adult with tuberculosis. The material sequenced was PBMCs. The chain is made from TRBV7-8 and TRBJ2-1; 7 nucleotides in the junction match TRBD1. The DNA sequence is given as TGTGCCAGCAGCTTAAGGGGGCCGCAGCCCGCAGGCAATGAGCAGTTCTTC. It specifies CASSLRGPQPAGNEQFF.